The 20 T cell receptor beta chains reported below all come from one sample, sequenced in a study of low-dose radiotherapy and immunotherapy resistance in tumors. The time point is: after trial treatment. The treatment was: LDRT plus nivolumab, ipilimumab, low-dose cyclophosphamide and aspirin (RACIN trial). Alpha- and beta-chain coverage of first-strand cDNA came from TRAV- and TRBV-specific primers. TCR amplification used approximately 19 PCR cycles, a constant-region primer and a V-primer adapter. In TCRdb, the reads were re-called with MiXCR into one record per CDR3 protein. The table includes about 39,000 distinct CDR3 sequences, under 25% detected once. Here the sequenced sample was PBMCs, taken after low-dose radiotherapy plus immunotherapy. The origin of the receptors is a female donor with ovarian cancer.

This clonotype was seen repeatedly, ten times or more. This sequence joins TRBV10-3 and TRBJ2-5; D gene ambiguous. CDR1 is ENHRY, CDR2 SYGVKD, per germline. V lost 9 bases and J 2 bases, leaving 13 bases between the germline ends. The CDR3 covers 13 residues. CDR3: CAICRSVQETQYF. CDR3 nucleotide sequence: TGTGCCATTTGTCGGAGTGTACAAGAGACCCAGTACTTC.

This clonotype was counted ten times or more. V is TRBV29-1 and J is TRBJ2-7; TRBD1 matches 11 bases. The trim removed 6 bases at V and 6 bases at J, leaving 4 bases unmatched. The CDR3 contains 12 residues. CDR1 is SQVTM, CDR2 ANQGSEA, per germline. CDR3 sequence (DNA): TGCAGCGTCCCCGGGACAGGGGGCGAGCAGTACTTC. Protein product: CSVPGTGGEQYF.

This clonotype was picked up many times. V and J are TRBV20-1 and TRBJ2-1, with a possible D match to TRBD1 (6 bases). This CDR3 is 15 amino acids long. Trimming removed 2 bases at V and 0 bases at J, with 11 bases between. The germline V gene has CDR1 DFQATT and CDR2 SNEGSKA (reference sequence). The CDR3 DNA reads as TGCAGTGCTAGATTGGGGGCGTTCTCCTACAATGAGCAGTTCTTC. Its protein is CSARLGAFSYNEQFF.

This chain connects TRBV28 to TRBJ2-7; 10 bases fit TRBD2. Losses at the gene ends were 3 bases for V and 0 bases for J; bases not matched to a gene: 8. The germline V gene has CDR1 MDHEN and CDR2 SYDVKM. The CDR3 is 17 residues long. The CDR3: CASSFPGLAVSSYEQYF. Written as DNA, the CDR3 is TGTGCCAGCAGTTTCCCCGGACTAGCGGTTAGCTCCTACGAGCAGTACTTC.

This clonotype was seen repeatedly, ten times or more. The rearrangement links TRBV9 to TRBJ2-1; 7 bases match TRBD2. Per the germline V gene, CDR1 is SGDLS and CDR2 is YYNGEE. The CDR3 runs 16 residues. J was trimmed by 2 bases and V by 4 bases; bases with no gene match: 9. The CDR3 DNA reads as TGTGCCAGCAGCCCAACTCCGGGGGGTGCCTACAATGAGCAGTTCTTC. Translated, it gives CASSPTPGGAYNEQFF.

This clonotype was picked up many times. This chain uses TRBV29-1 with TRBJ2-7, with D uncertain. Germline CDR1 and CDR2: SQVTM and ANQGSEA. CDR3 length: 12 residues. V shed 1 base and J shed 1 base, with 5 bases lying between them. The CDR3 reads CSVEVRSYEQYF. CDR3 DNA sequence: TGCAGCGTTGAAGTCCGATCCTACGAGCAGTACTTC.

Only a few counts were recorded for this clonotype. The CDR3 loop reads CSAEGGQGRRNTEAFF. The CDR3 DNA reads TGCAGTGCCGAGGGGGGGCAGGGTAGGAGGAACACTGAAGCTTTCTTT. This chain connects TRBV20-1 to TRBJ1-1; possibly TRBD1 for D (6 bases). Germline lookup yields CDR1 DFQATT and CDR2 SNEGSKA (reference sequence). The CDR3 length is 16 residues. With 6 bases removed from V and 1 base from J, the gap between germline ends came to 21 bases.

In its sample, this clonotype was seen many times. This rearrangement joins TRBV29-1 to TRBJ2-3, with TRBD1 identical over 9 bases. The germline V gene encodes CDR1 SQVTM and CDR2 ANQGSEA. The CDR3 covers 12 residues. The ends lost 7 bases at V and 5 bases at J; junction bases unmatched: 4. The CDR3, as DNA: TGCAGCGGCGACAGGGGGGGAGATACGCAGTATTTT. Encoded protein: CSGDRGGDTQYF.

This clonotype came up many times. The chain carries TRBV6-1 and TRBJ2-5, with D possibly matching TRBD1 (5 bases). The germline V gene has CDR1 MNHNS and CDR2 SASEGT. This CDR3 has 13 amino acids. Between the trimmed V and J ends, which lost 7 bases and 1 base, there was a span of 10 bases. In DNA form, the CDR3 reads TGTGCCAGCAAGAAGGGGATCCAAGAGACCCAGTACTTC. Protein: CASKKGIQETQYF.

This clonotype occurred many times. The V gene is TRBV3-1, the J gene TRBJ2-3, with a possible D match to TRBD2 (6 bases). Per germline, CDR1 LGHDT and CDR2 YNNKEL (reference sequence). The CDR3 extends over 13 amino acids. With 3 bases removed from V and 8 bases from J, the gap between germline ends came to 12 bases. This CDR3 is CASSQGTAGTQYF. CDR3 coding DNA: TGTGCCAGCAGCCAGGGGACTGCCGGTACGCAGTATTTT.

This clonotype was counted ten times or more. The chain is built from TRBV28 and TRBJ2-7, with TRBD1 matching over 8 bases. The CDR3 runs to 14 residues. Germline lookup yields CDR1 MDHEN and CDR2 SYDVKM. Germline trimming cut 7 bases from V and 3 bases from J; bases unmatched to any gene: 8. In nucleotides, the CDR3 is TGTGCCAGCACCCCCGGGACAGGTGGCTACGAGCAGTACTTC. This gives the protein CASTPGTGGYEQYF.

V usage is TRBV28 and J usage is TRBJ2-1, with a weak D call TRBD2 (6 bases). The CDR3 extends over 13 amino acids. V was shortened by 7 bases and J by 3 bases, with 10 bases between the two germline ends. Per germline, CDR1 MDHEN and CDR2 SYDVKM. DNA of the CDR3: TGTGCCAGCAACTCGGGAGTCTACAATGAGCAGTTCTTC. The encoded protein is CASNSGVYNEQFF.

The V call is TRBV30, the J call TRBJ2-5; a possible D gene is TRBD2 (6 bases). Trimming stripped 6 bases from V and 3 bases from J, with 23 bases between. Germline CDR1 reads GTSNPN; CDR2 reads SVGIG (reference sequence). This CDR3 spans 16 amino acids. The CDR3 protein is CACKPVGGGFKETQYF. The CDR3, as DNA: TGTGCCTGTAAACCCGTGGGAGGCGGGTTTAAAGAGACCCAGTACTTC.

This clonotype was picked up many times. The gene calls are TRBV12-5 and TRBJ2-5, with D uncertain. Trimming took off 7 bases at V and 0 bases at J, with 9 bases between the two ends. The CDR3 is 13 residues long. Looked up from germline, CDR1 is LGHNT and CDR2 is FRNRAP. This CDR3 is CASEPDNQETQYF. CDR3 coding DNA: TGTGCTAGTGAGCCTGACAACCAAGAGACCCAGTACTTC. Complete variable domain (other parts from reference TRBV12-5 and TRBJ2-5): DARVTQTPRHKVTEMGQEVTMRCQPILGHNTVFWYRQTMMQGLELLAYFRNRAPLDDSGMPKDRFSAEMPDATLATLKIQPSEPRDSAVYFCASEPDNQETQYFGPGTRLLVL.

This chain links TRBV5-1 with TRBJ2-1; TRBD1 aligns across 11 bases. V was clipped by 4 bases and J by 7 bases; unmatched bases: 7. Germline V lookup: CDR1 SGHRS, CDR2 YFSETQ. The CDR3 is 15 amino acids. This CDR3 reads CASSDGQGAHNEQFF. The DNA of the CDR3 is TGCGCCAGCAGCGATGGACAGGGGGCGCATAATGAGCAGTTCTTC.

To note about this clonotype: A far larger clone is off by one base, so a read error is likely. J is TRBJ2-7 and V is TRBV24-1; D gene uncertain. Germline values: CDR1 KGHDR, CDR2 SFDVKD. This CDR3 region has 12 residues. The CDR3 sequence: CASGPTTQPPHF. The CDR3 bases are TGTGCCAGCGGCCCAACAACCCAACCGCCCCACTTC.

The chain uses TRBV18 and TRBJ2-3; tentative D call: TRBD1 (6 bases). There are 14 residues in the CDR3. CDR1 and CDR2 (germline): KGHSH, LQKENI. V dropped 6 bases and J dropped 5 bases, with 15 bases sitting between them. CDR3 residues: CASSQRQAGDTQYF. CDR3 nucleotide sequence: TGTGCCAGCTCCCAGAGACAGGCGGGAGATACGCAGTATTTT.

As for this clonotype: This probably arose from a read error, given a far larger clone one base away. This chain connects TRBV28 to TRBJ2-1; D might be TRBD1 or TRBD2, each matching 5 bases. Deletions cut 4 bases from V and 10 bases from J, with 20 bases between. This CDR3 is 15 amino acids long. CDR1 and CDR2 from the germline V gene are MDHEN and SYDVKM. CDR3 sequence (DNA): TGTGCCAGCAGTTGGGGGACCCCAGGCTCCTACGAGCAGTTCTTC. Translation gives CASSWGTPGSYEQFF.

Here the CDR3 DNA reads TGTGCCAGCAGCGTGGGGCGCGGGATGGGGGAGCAGTACTTC. Translated: CASSVGRGMGEQYF. The rearrangement joins TRBV9 to TRBJ2-7; perhaps TRBD2 as D (6 bases). With 2 bases removed from V and 7 bases from J, the gap between germline ends came to 16 bases. The CDR3 consists of 14 residues. Germline assignment: CDR1 SGDLS and CDR2 YYNGEE. Together with reference TRBV9 and TRBJ2-7, the CDR3 gives the full variable domain: DSGVTQTPKHLITATGQRVTLRCSPRSGDLSVYWYQQSLDQGLQFLIQYYNGEERAKGNILERFSAQQFPDLHSELNLSSLELGDSALYFCASSVGRGMGEQYFGPGTRLTVT.

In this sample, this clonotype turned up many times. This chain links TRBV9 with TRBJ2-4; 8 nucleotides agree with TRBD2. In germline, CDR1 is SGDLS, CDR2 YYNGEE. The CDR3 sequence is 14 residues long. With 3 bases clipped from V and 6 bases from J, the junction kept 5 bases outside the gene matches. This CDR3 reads CASSDSGGGNIQYF. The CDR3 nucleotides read TGTGCCAGCAGCGACTCCGGGGGGGGAAACATTCAGTACTTC.